One and the same sample provided the 9 T cell receptor beta chains below, sequenced in a study of shared clonotypes between healthy human individuals. Profiling relied on immunoSEQ multiplex PCR, and the TCRdb table lists in-frame clones only, not all of them. The repertoire holds about half a million clones, 81% seen once, with roughly 13% in the top ten. What was sequenced was PBMCs. Every receptor here comes from a woman aged 40 to 50 in good health. Some clones in this sample may be carry-over from other donors' samples.

With regard to this clone: A far larger clone is only one base removed, so a read error is likely. V is TRBV5-1 and J is TRBJ1-5; no clear D gene. This CDR3 contains 14 residues. Trimming pared 3 bases from V and 2 bases from J, leaving 9 bases between. Germline V gene lookup returns CDR1 SGHRS and CDR2 YFSETQ. CDR3 residues: CASSSDGGNQPQHF. As DNA, the CDR3 is TGCGCCAGCAGCTCGGACGGTGGCAATCAGCCCCAGCATTTT.

Only one count was recorded for this clone. With a far larger clone one base away, a read error is the likely cause. The rearrangement links TRBV30 to TRBJ2-5; D remains unclear. This CDR3 region has 13 residues. CDR1 and CDR2 from the germline V gene are GTSNPN and SVGIG (reference sequence). V lost 2 bases, J lost 1 base, and 8 bases lay in between. CDR3 DNA: TGTGCCTGGAGTTATGGCGCCCAAGAGACCCAGTACTTC. This codes for CAWSYGAQETQYF.

This clone was seen just once. This may stem from a read error, because a much larger clone lies one nucleotide away. The J gene is TRBJ2-1, the V gene TRBV18; 10 bases are shared with TRBD2. Trimming took 3 bases from V and 3 from J; bases not matched to a gene: 5. The CDR3 contains 16 residues. Germline V gene data show CDR1 as KGHSH and CDR2 as LQKENI. Here the CDR3 reads CASSPILAGVYNEQFF. The CDR3 nucleotides read TGTGCCAGCTCACCCATCCTAGCGGGAGTCTACAATGAGCAGTTCTTC.

This chain links TRBV6-4 with TRBJ2-1, with D uncertain. The CDR3 spans 14 residues. Germline V lookup: CDR1 MRHNA, CDR2 SNTAGT. V gave up 4 bases and J gave up 4 bases, with 11 bases separating them. The CDR3 DNA reads TGTGCCAGCAGTGTACAACCCTCTTACAATGAGCAGTTCTTC. Protein: CASSVQPSYNEQFF.

The chain combines TRBV5-1 with TRBJ2-1; 7 bases align to TRBD1. V trimming: 1 base; J trimming: 5 bases; junction bases outside the gene matches: 3. This CDR3 contains 14 residues. Germline CDR1 SGHRS, CDR2 YFSETQ. The CDR3 coding sequence is TGCGCCAGCAGCTTGACAGGGGCTAACAATGAGCAGTTCTTC. The encoded protein is CASSLTGANNEQFF.

The J gene is TRBJ2-3, the V gene TRBV5-1; a weak D match, TRBD2 (6 bases). In germline, CDR1 is SGHRS, CDR2 YFSETQ. The V end lost 1 base, the J end lost 0 bases, and 12 bases lay between the germline ends. CDR3 length equals 16 residues. The DNA for the CDR3 is TGCGCCAGCAGCTTGACAGCGGGTTCTAGCACAGATACGCAGTATTTT. Encoded protein: CASSLTAGSSTDTQYF.

The rearrangement uses TRBV7-2 and TRBJ2-5, with D hard to call. CDR1 and CDR2 (germline): SGHTA, FQGNSA. Trimming took 1 base from V and 1 from J, leaving 10 bases between them. The CDR3 is 15 amino acids. The CDR3 DNA sequence: TGTGCCAGCAGCTTAGTTGTCGCAGGCCAAGAGACCCAGTACTTC. Protein product: CASSLVVAGQETQYF.

The rearrangement joins TRBV9 to TRBJ1-5, with D hard to call. The length of the CDR3 is 15 residues. Trimming removed 2 bases from V and 2 bases from J, with 11 bases in between. Germline V gene data show CDR1 as SGDLS and CDR2 as YYNGEE. The CDR3 region has the DNA TGTGCCAGCAGCGTCGACGGGTCGGGCAATCAGCCCCAGCATTTT. This codes for CASSVDGSGNQPQHF.

The chain carries TRBV28 and TRBJ1-5; no definite D call. V was trimmed by 5 bases and J by 4 bases, leaving 18 bases between them. The CDR3 runs to 16 residues. From germline, CDR1 is MDHEN and CDR2 SYDVKM. The CDR3 region is CASSPDFGRINQPQHF. Written as DNA, the CDR3 is TGTGCCAGCAGTCCCGATTTTGGACGGATTAATCAGCCCCAGCATTTT.